This T cell receptor (beta chain) originates from a study of patients and donors after allogeneic stem cell transplantation. V dropped 4 bases and J dropped 5; count of bases not matched to a gene: 3. Germline-derived CDR1 and CDR2 are SGHTA and FQGTGA. The CDR3 contains 13 residues. TCRdb analysed the RT-PCR reads with MiXCR anew, one entry per CDR3 protein. The top ten hold around 5.5% of the sample, which has about a million distinct CDR3 sequences, more than 15% seen once. At least ten counts were recorded for this clonotype. This clonotype was obtained from a human donor who was either an allogeneic HSCT recipient or a stem cell or donor lymphocyte infusion donor (not recorded which). It is not recorded whose cells these are; they may come from a transplant donor. The chain uses TRBV7-3 and TRBJ1-1, with TRBD1 matching 8 bases. The sample taken for sequencing was blood, either unsorted or a sorted T cell fraction (not recorded which). The CDR3 here is CASSSDRGTEAFF. Here the CDR3 DNA reads TGTGCCAGCAGCTCCGACAGGGGAACTGAAGCTTTCTTT.